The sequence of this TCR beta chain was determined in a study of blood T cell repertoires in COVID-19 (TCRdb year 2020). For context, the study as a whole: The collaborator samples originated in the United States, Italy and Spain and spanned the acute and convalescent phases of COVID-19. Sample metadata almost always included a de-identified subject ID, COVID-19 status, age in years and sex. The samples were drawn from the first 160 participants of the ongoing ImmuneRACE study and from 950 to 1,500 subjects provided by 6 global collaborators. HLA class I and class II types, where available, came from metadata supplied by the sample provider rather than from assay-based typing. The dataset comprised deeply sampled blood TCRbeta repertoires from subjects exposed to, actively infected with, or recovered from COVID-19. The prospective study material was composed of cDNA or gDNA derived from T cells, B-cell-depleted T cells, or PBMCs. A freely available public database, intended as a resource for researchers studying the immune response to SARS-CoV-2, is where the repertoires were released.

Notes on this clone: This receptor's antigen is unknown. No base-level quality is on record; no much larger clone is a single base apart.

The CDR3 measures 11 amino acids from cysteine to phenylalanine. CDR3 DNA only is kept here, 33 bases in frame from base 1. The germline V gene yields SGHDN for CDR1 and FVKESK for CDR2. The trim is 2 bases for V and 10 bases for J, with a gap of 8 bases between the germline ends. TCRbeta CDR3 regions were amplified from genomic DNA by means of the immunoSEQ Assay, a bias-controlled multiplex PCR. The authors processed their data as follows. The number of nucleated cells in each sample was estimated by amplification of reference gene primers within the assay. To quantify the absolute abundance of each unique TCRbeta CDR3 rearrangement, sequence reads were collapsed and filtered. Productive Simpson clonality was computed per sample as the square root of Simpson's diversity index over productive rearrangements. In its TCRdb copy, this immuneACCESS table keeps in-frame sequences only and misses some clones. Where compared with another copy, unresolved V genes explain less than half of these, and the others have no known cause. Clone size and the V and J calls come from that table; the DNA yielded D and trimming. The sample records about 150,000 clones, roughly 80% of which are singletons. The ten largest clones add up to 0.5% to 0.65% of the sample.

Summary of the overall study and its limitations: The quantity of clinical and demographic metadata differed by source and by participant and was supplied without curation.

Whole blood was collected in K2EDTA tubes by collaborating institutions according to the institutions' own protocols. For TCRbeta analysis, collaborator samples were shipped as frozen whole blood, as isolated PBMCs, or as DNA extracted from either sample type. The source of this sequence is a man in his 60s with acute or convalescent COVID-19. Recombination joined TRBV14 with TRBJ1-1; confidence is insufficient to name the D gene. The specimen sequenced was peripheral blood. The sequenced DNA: TGTGCCAGCAGCCAATCTTCGGGAGCTTTCTTT. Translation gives CASSQSSGAFF.